Each of the 20 T cell receptor beta chains below was sequenced from the same sample in a study of radiation and T cells in renal cell carcinoma. Measured with immunoSEQ multiplex PCR; TCRdb has only the in-frame clones, and not every one. The sample has 100,000 to 150,000 clones; about four fifths are singletons. Documented time point: blood 2 weeks post-SBRT. Treatment defined: 15 Gy SBRT to primary tumor, nephrectomy 4 weeks later. Sequences were derived from blood, sampled from a patient whose treatment included radiotherapy and nephrectomy. The source of these receptors is a man aged 50-59 years with renal cell carcinoma.

The CDR3 loop reads CASSGTGGFQPQHF. The CDR3, as DNA: TGTGCCAGCAGCGGGACAGGGGGCTTTCAGCCCCAGCATTTT. The rearrangement joins TRBV7-8 to TRBJ1-5, with 12 bases lining up with TRBD1. Germline CDR1 and CDR2: SGHVS and FQNEAQ. This CDR3 has 14 amino acids. V was clipped by 5 bases and J by 6 bases; unmatched bases: 2.

The rearrangement joins TRBV27 to TRBJ2-5; the match to TRBD2 covers 9 bases. This CDR3 is built from 18 residues. V was clipped by 0 bases and J by 6 bases; unmatched bases: 14. CDR1 and CDR2 (germline): MNHEY, SMNVEV (reference sequence). The CDR3 is CASSLSVAGADSLKTQYF. The DNA for the CDR3 is TGTGCCAGCAGTTTATCGGTAGCGGGAGCCGATAGTCTCAAGACCCAGTACTTC.

J is TRBJ1-1 and V is TRBV25-1; possibly TRBD1 for D (5 bases). Germline V lookup: CDR1 MGHDK, CDR2 SYGVNS. The CDR3 spans 14 residues. With 3 bases removed from V and 4 bases from J, the gap between germline ends came to 12 bases. CDR3 sequence: CASSDKRGSTEAFF. The CDR3 region has the DNA TGTGCCAGCAGTGATAAGAGGGGAAGCACTGAAGCTTTCTTT.

The chain has TRBV28 and TRBJ2-3; the D gene is possibly TRBD2 (6 bases). Germline CDR1 and CDR2: MDHEN and SYDVKM. Trimming took 11 bases from V and 1 from J, leaving 16 bases between them. There are 14 residues in the CDR3. CDR3 protein: CAAPGREGTDTQYF. The CDR3 DNA is TGTGCCGCCCCGGGCAGGGAGGGCACAGATACGCAGTATTTT.

The chain combines TRBV5-1 with TRBJ2-7, with TRBD1 matching 7 bases. The CDR3 spans 15 residues. V lost 2 bases and J lost 4; bases outside the gene matches: 9. Germline V lookup: CDR1 SGHRS, CDR2 YFSETQ. The CDR3 spells CASSFSGTEPYEQYF. In DNA, the CDR3 is TGCGCCAGCAGCTTTTCGGGGACAGAACCTTACGAGCAGTACTTC.

The rearrangement links TRBV4-1 to TRBJ2-5, with 8 positions matching TRBD2. TRBJ2-7 matches the DNA end more closely, so the J call is doubtful. CDR1 is MGHRA, CDR2 YSYEKL, per germline. The length of the CDR3 is 15 residues. This CDR3 is CASSQVAGGPYEQYF. The CDR3 DNA is TGCGCCAGCAGCCAAGTGGCGGGGGGCCCCTACGAGCAGTACTTC.

The chain carries TRBV5-1 and TRBJ2-7; maybe TRBD1 (5 bases). The V end was cut by 0 bases, the J end by 2 bases, with 12 bases between. Germline CDR1 is SGHRS and CDR2 is YFSETQ. CDR3 length: 15 residues. The CDR3: CASSLVVGETYEQYF. CDR3 DNA: TGCGCCAGCAGCTTGGTCGTAGGGGAAACCTACGAGCAGTACTTC.

The chain uses TRBV18 and TRBJ2-7; TRBD2 is a possible D gene (6 bases). The germline gives CDR1 KGHSH, CDR2 LQKENI. The CDR3 is 15 residues long. V dropped 5 bases and J dropped 2 bases, with 16 bases sitting between them. The CDR3 region has the DNA TGTGCCAGCTCAAACCGGCGGGATTACGCCTACGAGCAGTACTTC. Amino acid sequence: CASSNRRDYAYEQYF.

The chain combines TRBV5-6 with TRBJ1-5; D gene ambiguous. V was clipped by 6 bases and J by 4 bases, with 11 bases between them. This CDR3 has 13 residues. Germline lookup yields CDR1 SGHDT and CDR2 YYEEEE. In DNA, the CDR3 is TGTGCCAGCAACTTAGGGAGAAATCAGCCCCAGCATTTT. It yields the protein CASNLGRNQPQHF.

The V call is TRBV27, the J call TRBJ2-2; TRBD2 aligns across 13 bases. This CDR3 contains 15 residues. The J segment lost 7 bases and the V segment lost 7 bases, leaving 6 bases of the junction unmatched. Germline V gene data show CDR1 as MNHEY and CDR2 as SMNVEV (reference sequence). In nucleotides, the CDR3 is TGTGCCAGCACCACGACTAGCGGGAGGATCGGGGAGCTGTTTTTT. Encoded protein: CASTTTSGRIGELFF.

On this clone: Other DNA sequences from this sample encode an identical CDR3 as well. The chain uses TRBV4-2 and TRBJ1-1; D is unresolved. This CDR3 contains 15 residues. Germline assignment: CDR1 LGHNA and CDR2 YNFKEQ. Deletions cut 3 bases from V and 1 base from J, with 12 bases between. The CDR3 bases are TGTGCCAGCAGCCAGTCGGAGAACTGGAACACTGAAGCTTTCTTT. Translated: CASSQSENWNTEAFF.

The chain has TRBV9 and TRBJ1-1; the D is unclear. V lost 5 bases to trimming and J lost 5 bases, with 16 bases between them. CDR1 is SGDLS, CDR2 YYNGEE, per germline. The CDR3 contains 14 residues. Written as DNA, the CDR3 is TGTGCCAGCAGTCAAGCATGGGCGGGGACTGAAGCTTTCTTT. It encodes CASSQAWAGTEAFF.

The rearrangement joins TRBV9 to TRBJ2-1; 9 bases line up with TRBD1. Germline V gene lookup returns CDR1 SGDLS and CDR2 YYNGEE. V lost 0 bases to trimming and J lost 6 bases; unmatched junction nucleotides: 1. The CDR3 covers 14 residues. The CDR3 reads CASSVETGGNEQFF. The CDR3 DNA follows: TGTGCCAGCAGCGTAGAGACAGGGGGCAATGAGCAGTTCTTC.

This chain connects TRBV27 to TRBJ2-3; D unclear. V gave up 7 bases and J gave up 3 bases, with 11 bases separating them. Per the germline V gene, CDR1 is MNHEY and CDR2 is SMNVEV (reference sequence). The CDR3 totals 13 residues. CDR3 coding DNA: TGTGCCAGCACCACGAGTTTGACAGATACGCAGTATTTT. It codes for CASTTSLTDTQYF.

This chain connects TRBV4-2 to TRBJ2-1; 7 bases match TRBD1. The CDR3 sequence is 15 residues long. With V trimmed by 0 bases and J by 7 bases, 6 bases remained unmatched. The germline gives CDR1 LGHNA, CDR2 YNFKEQ. The CDR3 spells CASSQDTGVLNEQFF. The CDR3 coding sequence is TGTGCCAGCAGCCAAGATACAGGGGTTTTGAATGAGCAGTTCTTC.

The J gene is TRBJ2-7, the V gene TRBV18; perhaps TRBD1 as D (6 bases). V gave up 2 bases and J gave up 2 bases, with 10 bases separating them. Germline lookup yields CDR1 KGHSH and CDR2 LQKENI. The CDR3 runs to 14 residues. The DNA for the CDR3 is TGTGCCAGCTCACCAGGACAGTTACCCTACGAGCAGTACTTC. This sequence encodes CASSPGQLPYEQYF.

This clone came up a few times. The chain recombines TRBV10-3 with TRBJ1-1, with D uncertain. CDR3 length: 14 amino acids. The V gene's germline CDR1 is ENHRY and CDR2 SYGVKD. The V gene lost 4 bases and the J gene lost 4 bases, with 13 bases spanning the gap. CDR3 loop: CAISAEFSRTEAFF. The DNA of the CDR3 is TGTGCCATCAGTGCCGAGTTTTCCCGCACTGAAGCTTTCTTT.

This clone was observed once. The chain uses TRBV28 and TRBJ1-5, with TRBD1 as a possible D gene (5 bases). The CDR3 has 15 residues. Germline-derived CDR1 and CDR2 are MDHEN and SYDVKM. Trimming shortened V by 5 bases and J by 4 bases, and 15 bases separated the two germline ends. CDR3 region: CASSTMKGRNQPQHF. In DNA, the CDR3 is TGTGCCAGCAGTACTATGAAGGGGCGGAATCAGCCCCAGCATTTT. Filled out from reference TRBV28 and TRBJ1-5, the complete variable domain reads DVKVTQSSRYLVKRTGEKVFLECVQDMDHENMFWYRQDPGLGLRLIYFSYDVKMKEKGDIPEGYSVSREKKERFSLILESASTNQTSMYLCASSTMKGRNQPQHFGDGTRLSIL.

The rearrangement links TRBV5-1 to TRBJ2-5, with 7 bases lining up with TRBD1. This CDR3 spans 14 amino acids. Germline CDR1 SGHRS, CDR2 YFSETQ. The junction had 1 base not matched to a gene; V was cut back by 1 base and J by 1 base. CDR3 loop: CASSLRGLQETQYF. The CDR3 DNA reads as TGCGCCAGCAGCTTGAGGGGGCTCCAAGAGACCCAGTACTTC. The complete variable domain, with remaining parts taken from reference TRBV5-1 and TRBJ2-5, reads KAGVTQTPRYLIKTRGQQVTLSCSPISGHRSVSWYQQTPGQGLQFLFEYFSETQRNKGNFPGRFSGRQFSNSRSEMNVSTLELGDSALYLCASSLRGLQETQYFGPGTRLLVL.

The rearrangement links TRBV19 to TRBJ2-7; a possible D gene is TRBD1 (6 bases). Trimming cost V 4 bases and J 9 bases, with 16 bases left between them. The CDR3 is 13 amino acids. Germline values: CDR1 LNHDA, CDR2 SQIVND (reference sequence). The CDR3 loop is CASSTGTPVWQYF. CDR3 coding DNA: TGTGCCAGTAGTACCGGGACACCAGTGTGGCAGTACTTC.